This TCR beta chain came from a study of T cell repertoires in cytomegalovirus infection. Study-level background: CMV infection and matching HLA type were both indicated by public TCR beta signatures. Study-level findings and limits: In two of eight donors, the top clonotype was HLA-C-restricted CMV-specific.

A few counts support this clonotype. Antigen: not known. In germline, CDR1 is SGHTA, CDR2 FQGTGA. The CDR3 runs to 12 residues. The V gene lost 5 bases and the J gene lost 6 bases, with 8 bases spanning the gap. TCRdb reprocessed the reads via MiXCR and lists one record per CDR3 protein. Here the sample spans 370,000 or so distinct CDR3 sequences, roughly a third being singletons. The clonotype comes from a human donor in good health (CMV status not recorded). Some clones in this sample may be carry-over from other donors' samples. The rearrangement links TRBV7-3 to TRBJ2-1; D is possibly TRBD1 (5 bases). Sequencing used cultured PBMCs, obtained from culture after CMV antigen stimulation. In DNA form, the CDR3 reads TGTGCCAGCAGCCGCCAGGGCAATGAGCAGTTCTTC. It translates to CASSRQGNEQFF.